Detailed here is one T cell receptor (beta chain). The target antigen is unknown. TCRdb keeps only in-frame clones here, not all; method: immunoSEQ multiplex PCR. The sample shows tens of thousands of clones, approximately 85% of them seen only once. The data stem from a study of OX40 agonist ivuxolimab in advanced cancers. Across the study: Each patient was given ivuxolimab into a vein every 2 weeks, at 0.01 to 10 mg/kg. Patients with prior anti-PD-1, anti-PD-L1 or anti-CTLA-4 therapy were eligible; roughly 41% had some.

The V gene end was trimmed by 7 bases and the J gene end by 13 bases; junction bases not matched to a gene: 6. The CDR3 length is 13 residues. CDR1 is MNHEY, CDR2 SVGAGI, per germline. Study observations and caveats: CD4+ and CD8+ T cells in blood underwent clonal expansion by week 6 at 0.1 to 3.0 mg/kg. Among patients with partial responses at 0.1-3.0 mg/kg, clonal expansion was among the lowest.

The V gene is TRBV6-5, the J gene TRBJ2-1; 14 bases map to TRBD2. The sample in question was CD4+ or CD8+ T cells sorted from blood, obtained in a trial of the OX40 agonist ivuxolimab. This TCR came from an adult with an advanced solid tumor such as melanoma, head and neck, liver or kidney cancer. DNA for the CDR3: TGTGCCAGCAAGACTAGCGGGAGGGCCGCACAGTTCTTC. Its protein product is CASKTSGRAAQFF.